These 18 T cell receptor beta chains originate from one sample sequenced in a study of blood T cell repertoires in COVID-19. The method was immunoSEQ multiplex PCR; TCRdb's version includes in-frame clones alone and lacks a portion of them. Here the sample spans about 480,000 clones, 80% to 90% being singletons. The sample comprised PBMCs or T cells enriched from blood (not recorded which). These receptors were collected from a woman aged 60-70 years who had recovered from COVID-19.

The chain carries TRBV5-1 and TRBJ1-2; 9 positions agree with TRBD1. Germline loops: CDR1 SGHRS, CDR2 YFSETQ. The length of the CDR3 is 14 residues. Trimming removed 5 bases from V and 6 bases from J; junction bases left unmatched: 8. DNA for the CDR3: TGCGCCAGCAGTTACACAGGGGGCGTGGATGGCTACACCTTC. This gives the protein CASSYTGGVDGYTF.

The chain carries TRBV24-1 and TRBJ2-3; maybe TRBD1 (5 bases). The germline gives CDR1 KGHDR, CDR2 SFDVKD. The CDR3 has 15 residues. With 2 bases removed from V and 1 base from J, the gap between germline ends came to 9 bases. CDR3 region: CATSDYGRGTDTQYF. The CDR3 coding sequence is TGTGCCACCAGTGATTACGGCAGGGGCACAGATACGCAGTATTTT.

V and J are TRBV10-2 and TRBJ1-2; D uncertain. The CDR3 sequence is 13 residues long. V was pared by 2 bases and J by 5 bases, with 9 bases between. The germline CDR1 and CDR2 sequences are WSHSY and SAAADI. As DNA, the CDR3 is TGCGCCAGCAGTGAGGACGGGTTTTATGGCTACACCTTC. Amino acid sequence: CASSEDGFYGYTF.

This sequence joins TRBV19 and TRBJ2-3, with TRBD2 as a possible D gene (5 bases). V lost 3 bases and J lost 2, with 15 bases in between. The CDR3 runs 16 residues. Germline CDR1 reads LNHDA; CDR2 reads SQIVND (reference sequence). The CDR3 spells CASSIGLGIHTDTQYF. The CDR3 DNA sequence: TGTGCCAGTAGTATCGGACTGGGGATTCACACAGATACGCAGTATTTT. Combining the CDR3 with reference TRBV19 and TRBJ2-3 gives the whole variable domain DGGITQSPKYLFRKEGQNVTLSCEQNLNHDAMYWYRQDPGQGLRLIYYSQIVNDFQKGDIAEGYSVSREKKESFPLTVTSAQKNPTAFYLCASSIGLGIHTDTQYFGPGTRLTVL.

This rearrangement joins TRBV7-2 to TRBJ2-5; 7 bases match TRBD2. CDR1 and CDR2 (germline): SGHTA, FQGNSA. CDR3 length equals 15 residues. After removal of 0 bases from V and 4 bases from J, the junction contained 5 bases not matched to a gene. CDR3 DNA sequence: TGTGCCAGCAGCTTAGCGACGGGGAGGGGAGAGACCCAGTACTTC. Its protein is CASSLATGRGETQYF.

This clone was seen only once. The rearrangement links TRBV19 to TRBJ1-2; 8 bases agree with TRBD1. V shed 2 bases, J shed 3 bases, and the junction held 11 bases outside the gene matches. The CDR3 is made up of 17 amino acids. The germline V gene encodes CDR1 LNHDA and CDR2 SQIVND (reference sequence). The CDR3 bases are TGTGCCAGTAGTATAAGGGCAGGGGGCGGTTTTGACTATGGCTACACCTTC. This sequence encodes CASSIRAGGGFDYGYTF.

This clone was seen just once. The CDR3 nucleotides read TGCGCCAGCAGCGTCGGGACAGGCTACTATGGCTACACCTTC. Protein sequence: CASSVGTGYYGYTF. The chain is built from TRBV5-1 and TRBJ1-2, with 8 bases matching TRBD1. CDR1 is SGHRS, CDR2 YFSETQ, per germline. The length of the CDR3 is 14 residues. The V gene end was trimmed by 4 bases and the J gene end by 3 bases; junction bases not matched to a gene: 5.

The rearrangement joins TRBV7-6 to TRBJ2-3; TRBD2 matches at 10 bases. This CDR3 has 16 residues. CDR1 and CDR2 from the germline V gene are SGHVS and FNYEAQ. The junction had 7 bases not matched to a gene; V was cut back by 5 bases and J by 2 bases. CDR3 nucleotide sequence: TGTGCCAGCAGCCCGAGGACTAGCGGATTCACAGATACGCAGTATTTT. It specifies CASSPRTSGFTDTQYF.

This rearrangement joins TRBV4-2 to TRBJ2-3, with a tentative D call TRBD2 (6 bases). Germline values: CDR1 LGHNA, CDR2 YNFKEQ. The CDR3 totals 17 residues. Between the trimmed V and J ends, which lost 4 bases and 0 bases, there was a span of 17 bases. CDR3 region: CASSPRRAGFSTDTQYF. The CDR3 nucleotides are TGTGCCAGCAGCCCCCGTAGGGCGGGGTTTAGCACAGATACGCAGTATTTT.

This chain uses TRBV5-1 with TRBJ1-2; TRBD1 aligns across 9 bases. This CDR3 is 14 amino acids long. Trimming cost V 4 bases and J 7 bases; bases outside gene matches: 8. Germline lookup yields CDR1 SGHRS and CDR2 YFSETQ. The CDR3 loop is CASSLDRGSGGYTF. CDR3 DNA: TGCGCCAGCAGCCTAGACAGGGGGTCCGGTGGCTACACCTTC.

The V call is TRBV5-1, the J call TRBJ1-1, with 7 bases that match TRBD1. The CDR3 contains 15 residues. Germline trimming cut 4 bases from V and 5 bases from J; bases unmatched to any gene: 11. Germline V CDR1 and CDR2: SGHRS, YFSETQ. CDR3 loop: CASSPKGGLRTEAFF. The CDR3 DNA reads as TGCGCCAGCAGCCCGAAAGGGGGCCTGAGGACTGAAGCTTTCTTT.

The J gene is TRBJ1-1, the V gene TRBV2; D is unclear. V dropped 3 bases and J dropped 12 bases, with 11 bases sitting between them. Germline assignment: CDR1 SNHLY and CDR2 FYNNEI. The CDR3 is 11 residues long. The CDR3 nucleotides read TGTGCCAGCAGTGAGGCTGCCGTGACTTTCTTT. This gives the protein CASSEAAVTFF.

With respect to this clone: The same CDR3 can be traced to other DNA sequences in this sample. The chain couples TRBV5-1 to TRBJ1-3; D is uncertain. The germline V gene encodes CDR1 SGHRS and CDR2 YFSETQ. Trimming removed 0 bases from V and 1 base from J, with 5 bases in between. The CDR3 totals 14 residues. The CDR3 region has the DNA TGCGCCAGCAGCTTGGGGCAGTCTGGAAACACCATATATTTT. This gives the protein CASSLGQSGNTIYF.

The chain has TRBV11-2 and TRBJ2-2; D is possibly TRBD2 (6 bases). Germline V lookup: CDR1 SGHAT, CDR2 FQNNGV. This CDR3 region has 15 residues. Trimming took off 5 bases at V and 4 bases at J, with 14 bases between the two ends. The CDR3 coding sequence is TGTGCCAGCAGCCCCGTGACTAGGGGCACCGGGGAGCTGTTTTTT. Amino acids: CASSPVTRGTGELFF.

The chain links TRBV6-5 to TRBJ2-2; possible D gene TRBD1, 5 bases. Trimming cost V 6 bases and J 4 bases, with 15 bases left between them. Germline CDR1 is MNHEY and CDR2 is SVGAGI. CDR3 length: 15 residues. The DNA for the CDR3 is TGTGCCAGCAGCCAAGTGGAAAGGGGCACCGGGGAGCTGTTTTTT. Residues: CASSQVERGTGELFF.

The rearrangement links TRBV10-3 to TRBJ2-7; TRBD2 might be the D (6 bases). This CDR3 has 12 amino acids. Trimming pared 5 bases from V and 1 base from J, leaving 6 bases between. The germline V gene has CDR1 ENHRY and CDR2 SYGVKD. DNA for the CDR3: TGTGCCATCAGTAGCGGGTCCTACGAGCAGTACTTC. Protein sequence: CAISSGSYEQYF.

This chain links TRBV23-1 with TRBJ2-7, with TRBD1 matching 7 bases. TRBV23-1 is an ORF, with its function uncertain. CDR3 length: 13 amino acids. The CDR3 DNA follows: TGCGCCAGCAGTCATCCGCCCGGGACAGCGCCAAAGGTC. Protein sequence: CASSHPPGTAPKV.

CDR3 protein: CASSSQGAGYGYTF. Here the CDR3 DNA reads TGTGCCAGCAGCTCACAGGGGGCAGGCTATGGCTACACCTTC. V usage is TRBV6-5 and J usage is TRBJ1-2; 9 positions match TRBD1. CDR1 is MNHEY and CDR2 is SVGAGI in the germline V gene. After removal of 6 bases from V and 4 bases from J, the junction contained 6 bases not matched to a gene. The CDR3 is 14 amino acids.